This entry features one T cell receptor (beta chain) sequence. The sample belongs to a study of control samples from healthy donors and cancer patients. Trimming left V 1 base short and J 5 bases short, with 6 bases between. There are 12 residues in the CDR3. Per germline, CDR1 SGHAT and CDR2 FQNNGV. Here immunoSEQ multiplex PCR was the method, and the copy in TCRdb shows in-frame clones only, minus some. In the table there are about 100,000 clones, 80% to 95% of which are singletons. The clonotype originates from a human donor in good health. The donor label of this sample is uncertain. Sequenced sample: blood. This chain links TRBV11-2 with TRBJ2-7; D ambiguous. The CDR3 DNA sequence: TGTGCCAGCAGCTTAGTAGGGCACGAGCAGTACTTC. Translating it yields CASSLVGHEQYF.